A single sample gave rise to the 13 T cell receptor beta chains below, sequenced in a study of cytomegalovirus exposure and HLA in healthy donors. Primers for the PCR totalled 60 Vbeta and 13 Jbeta. This table comes from immunoSEQ multiplex PCR, and its TCRdb copy is limited to in-frame clones, with some not included. This sample yields some 110,000 clones, of which around 80% are seen a single time; 0.9% to 1.2% belongs to the top ten. The source material was PBMCs. The receptors here all came from a woman aged 25 to 39 in good health and CMV-seronegative.

The J gene is TRBJ2-7, the V gene TRBV11-2, with 7 bases that match TRBD1. This CDR3 region has 13 residues. J lost 3 bases, V lost 6 bases, and 5 bases had no gene match. From germline, CDR1 is SGHAT and CDR2 FQNNGV. CDR3 sequence (DNA): TGTGCCAGCAGTCTGGGACAGAGCTACGAGCAGTACTTC. This gives the protein CASSLGQSYEQYF. Full variable domain (remainder filled in from reference TRBV11-2 and TRBJ2-7): EAGVAQSPRYKIIEKRQSVAFWCNPISGHATLYWYQQILGQGPKLLIQFQNNGVVDDSQLPKDRFSAERLKGVDSTLKIQPAKLEDSAVYLCASSLGQSYEQYFGPGTRLTVT.

This clone was picked up a small number of times. The V and J genes are TRBV28 and TRBJ2-2; possibly TRBD2 for D (7 bases). This CDR3 has 15 amino acids. Germline V gene sequence: CDR1 MDHEN, CDR2 SYDVKM. V was shortened by 2 bases and J by 4 bases, with 11 bases between the two germline ends. The CDR3 DNA reads TGTGCCAGCAGTTTAGGGGGGGCTGGCACCGGGGAGCTGTTTTTT. It codes for CASSLGGAGTGELFF.

This chain uses TRBV5-1 with TRBJ2-3; possible D gene TRBD1, 6 bases. CDR3 length: 17 amino acids. Trimming cost V 0 bases and J 3 bases, with 17 bases left between them. CDR1 and CDR2 from the germline V gene are SGHRS and YFSETQ. In DNA form, the CDR3 reads TGCGCCAGCAGCTTGGAACGGGTTCAGGGGTATACAGATACGCAGTATTTT. Amino acids: CASSLERVQGYTDTQYF.

The chain joins TRBV6-1 to TRBJ2-3; 9 nucleotides align to TRBD1. CDR3 size: 15 residues. V shed 2 bases, J shed 4 bases, and the junction held 4 bases outside the gene matches. The germline V gene has CDR1 MNHNS and CDR2 SASEGT. The CDR3 DNA sequence: TGTGCCAGCAGTGAATGGGGACAGGGCTCAGATACGCAGTATTTT. Amino acid sequence: CASSEWGQGSDTQYF.

This rearrangement joins TRBV30 to TRBJ1-1; perhaps TRBD1 as D (6 bases). Germline CDR1 and CDR2: GTSNPN and SVGIG (reference sequence). There are 13 residues in the CDR3. The V end lost 1 base, the J end lost 4 bases, and 10 bases lay between the germline ends. In nucleotides, the CDR3 is TGTGCCTGGAGTGAGGAAGGGGGCACTGAAGCTTTCTTT. As protein: CAWSEEGGTEAFF.

The sample holds a few counts of this clone. CDR3 amino acids: CASSQPRETGELFF. The CDR3 DNA reads TGTGCCAGCAGCCAACCCCGTGAGACCGGGGAGCTGTTTTTT. The genes are TRBV7-9 and TRBJ2-2, with D unresolved. Between the trimmed V and J ends, which lost 5 bases and 5 bases, there was a span of 12 bases. Germline values: CDR1 SEHNR, CDR2 FQNEAQ (reference sequence). The CDR3 has 14 residues.

The chain has TRBV6-6 and TRBJ2-7; possibly TRBD2 for D (7 bases). The CDR3 consists of 14 residues. CDR1 MNHNY and CDR2 SVGAGI come from the germline V gene (reference sequence). The germline V and J ends were trimmed by 4 bases and 7 bases, with 17 bases remaining between them. CDR3 amino acids: CASSWGGNSGEQYF. As DNA, the CDR3 is TGTGCCAGCAGTTGGGGGGGCAACTCGGGGGAGCAGTACTTC.

The genes are TRBV7-8 and TRBJ2-5; TRBD2 matches 9 bases. V trimming: 6 bases; J trimming: 5 bases; junction bases outside the gene matches: 10. This CDR3 contains 15 residues. Germline CDR1 and CDR2: SGHVS and FQNEAQ. The chain's CDR3 is CASRPRETSGETQYF. The DNA for the CDR3 is TGTGCCAGCAGACCCCGAGAAACTAGCGGGGAGACCCAGTACTTC.

V gene TRBV9 combines with J gene TRBJ1-5; D is possibly TRBD1 (5 bases). V was pared by 0 bases and J by 5 bases, with 9 bases between. This CDR3 region has 14 residues. Germline loops: CDR1 SGDLS, CDR2 YYNGEE. Here the CDR3 reads CASSVGDRYQPQHF. CDR3 sequence (DNA): TGTGCCAGCAGCGTAGGAGACAGATATCAGCCCCAGCATTTT.

This clone was seen a handful of times. This chain joins TRBV7-6 and TRBJ1-4; 8 nucleotides align to TRBD1. From germline, CDR1 is SGHVS and CDR2 FNYEAQ. CDR3 length equals 15 residues. The V gene end was trimmed by 2 bases and the J gene end by 7 bases; junction bases not matched to a gene: 6. The CDR3 DNA is TGTGCCAGCAGCTTAAGACAGGGGCGTGGTGAAAAACTGTTTTTT. It specifies CASSLRQGRGEKLFF.

The chain recombines TRBV10-3 with TRBJ2-7; D is unclear. The ends were cut back, 5 bases at V and 3 bases at J, with 8 bases in the middle. This CDR3 is built from 12 residues. The V gene's germline CDR1 is ENHRY and CDR2 SYGVKD. CDR3 residues: CAISKQYYEQYF. The CDR3 DNA follows: TGTGCCATCAGTAAACAGTACTACGAGCAGTACTTC.

The genes are TRBV5-1 and TRBJ2-7, with D perhaps matching TRBD1 (5 bases). Trimming shortened V by 3 bases and J by 4 bases, and 11 bases separated the two germline ends. Germline lookup yields CDR1 SGHRS and CDR2 YFSETQ. This CDR3 has 13 amino acids. The CDR3 DNA is TGCGCCAGCAGCTCCGACAGAGGTTACGAGCAGTACTTC. Its translation is CASSSDRGYEQYF.

V usage is TRBV6-1 and J usage is TRBJ1-3, with unresolved D. Trimming shortened V by 3 bases and J by 5 bases, and 8 bases separated the two germline ends. Per germline, CDR1 MNHNS and CDR2 SASEGT. The CDR3 spans 13 residues. The CDR3 sequence is CASSEVLRNTIYF. The CDR3 DNA is TGTGCCAGCAGTGAGGTACTAAGAAACACCATATATTTT.